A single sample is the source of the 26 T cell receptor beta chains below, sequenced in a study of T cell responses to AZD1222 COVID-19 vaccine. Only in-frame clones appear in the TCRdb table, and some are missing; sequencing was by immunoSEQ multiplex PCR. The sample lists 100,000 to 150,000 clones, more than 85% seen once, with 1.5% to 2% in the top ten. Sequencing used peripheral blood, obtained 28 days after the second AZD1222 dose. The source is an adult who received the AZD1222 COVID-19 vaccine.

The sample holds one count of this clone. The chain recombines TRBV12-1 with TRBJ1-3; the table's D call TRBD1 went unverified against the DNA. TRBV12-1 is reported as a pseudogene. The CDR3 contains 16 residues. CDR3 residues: CASSGGDRGAGNTIYF. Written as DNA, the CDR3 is TGTGCCAGCAGCGGGGGGGACAGGGGCGCTGGAAACACCATATATTTT.

The CDR3 protein is CASSLGDRGSSGANVLTF. CDR3 DNA sequence: TGCGCCAGCAGCTTGGGGGACAGGGGTTCTTCTGGGGCCAACGTCCTGACTTTC. The chain carries TRBV5-1 and TRBJ2-6, with 10 bases fitting TRBD1. The CDR3 covers 18 residues. V shed 0 bases and J 1 base; nucleotides not matched to a gene: 4. Germline V gives CDR1 SGHRS, CDR2 YFSETQ.

CDR3 bases: TGTGCCAGCAGCCGGCGGGGGGCTAGCGGCCAATACAATGAGCAGTTCTTC. Translation: CASSRRGASGQYNEQFF. The genes are TRBV21-1 and TRBJ2-1; the DNA was not used to check the table's D call, TRBD2. TRBV21-1 is deemed a pseudogene. This CDR3 is 17 amino acids long.

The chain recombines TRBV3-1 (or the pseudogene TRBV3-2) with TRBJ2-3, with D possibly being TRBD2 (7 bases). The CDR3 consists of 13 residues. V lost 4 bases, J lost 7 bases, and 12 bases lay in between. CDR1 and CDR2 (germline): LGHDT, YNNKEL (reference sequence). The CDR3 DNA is TGTGCCAGCAGCCGGGGGGGCCTTTATACGCAGTATTTT. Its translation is CASSRGGLYTQYF.

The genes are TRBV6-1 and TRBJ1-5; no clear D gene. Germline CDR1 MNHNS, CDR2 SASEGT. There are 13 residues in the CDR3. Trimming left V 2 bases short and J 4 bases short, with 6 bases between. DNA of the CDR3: TGTGCCAGCAGTGAACACGGAAATCAGCCCCAGCATTTT. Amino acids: CASSEHGNQPQHF.

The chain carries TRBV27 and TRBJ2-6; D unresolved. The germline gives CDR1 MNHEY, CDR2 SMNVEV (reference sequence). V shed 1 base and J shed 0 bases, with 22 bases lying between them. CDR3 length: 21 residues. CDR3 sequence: CASSLFSSFYRKSSGANVLTF. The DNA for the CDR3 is TGTGCCAGCAGTTTATTCTCCTCCTTCTATCGGAAATCCTCTGGGGCCAACGTCCTGACTTTC.

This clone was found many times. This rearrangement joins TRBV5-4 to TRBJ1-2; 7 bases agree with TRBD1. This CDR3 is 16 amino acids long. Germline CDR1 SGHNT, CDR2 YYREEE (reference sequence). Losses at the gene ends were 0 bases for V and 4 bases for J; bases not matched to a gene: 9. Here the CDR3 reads CASSLAPLEGAYGYTF. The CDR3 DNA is TGTGCCAGCAGCTTGGCCCCCCTCGAGGGGGCCTATGGCTACACCTTC.

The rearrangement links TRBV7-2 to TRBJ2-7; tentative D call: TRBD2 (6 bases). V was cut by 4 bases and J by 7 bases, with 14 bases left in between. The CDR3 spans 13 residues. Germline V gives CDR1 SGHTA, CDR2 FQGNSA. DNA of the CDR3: TGTGCCAGCAGCTCGGGACTTAATACGGAGCAGTACGTC. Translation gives CASSSGLNTEQYV.

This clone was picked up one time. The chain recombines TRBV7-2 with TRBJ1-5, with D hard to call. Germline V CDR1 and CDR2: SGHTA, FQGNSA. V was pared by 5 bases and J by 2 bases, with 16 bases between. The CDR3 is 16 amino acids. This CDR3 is CASSTQGPAGNQPQHF. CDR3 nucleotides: TGTGCCAGCAGCACACAAGGACCCGCGGGCAATCAGCCCCAGCATTTT. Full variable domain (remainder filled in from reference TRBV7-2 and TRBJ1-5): GAGVSQSPSNKVTEKGKDVELRCDPISGHTALYWYRQSLGQGLEFLIYFQGNSAPDKSGLPSDRFSAERTGGSVSTLTIQRTQQEDSAVYLCASSTQGPAGNQPQHFGDGTRLSIL.

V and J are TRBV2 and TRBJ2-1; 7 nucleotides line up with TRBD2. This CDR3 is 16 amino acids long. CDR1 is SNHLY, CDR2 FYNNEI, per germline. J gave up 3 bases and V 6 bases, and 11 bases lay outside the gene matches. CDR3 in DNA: TGTGCCAGCAGCCCTCCTAGCGGTTGGGGCTACAATGAGCAGTTCTTC. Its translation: CASSPPSGWGYNEQFF. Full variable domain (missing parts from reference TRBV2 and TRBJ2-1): EPEVTQTPSHQVTQMGQEVILRCVPISNHLYFYWYRQILGQKVEFLVSFYNNEISEKSEIFDDQFSVERPDGSNFTLKIRSTKLEDSAMYFCASSPPSGWGYNEQFFGPGTRLTVL.

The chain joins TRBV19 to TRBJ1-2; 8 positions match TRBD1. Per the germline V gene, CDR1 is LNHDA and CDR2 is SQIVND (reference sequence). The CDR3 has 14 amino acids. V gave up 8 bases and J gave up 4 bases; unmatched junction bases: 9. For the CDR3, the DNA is TGTGCCAGTGCCGAAGACAGGGGTCCCTATGGCTACACCTTC. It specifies CASAEDRGPYGYTF. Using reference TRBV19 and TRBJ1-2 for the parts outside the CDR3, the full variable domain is DGGITQSPKYLFRKEGQNVTLSCEQNLNHDAMYWYRQDPGQGLRLIYYSQIVNDFQKGDIAEGYSVSREKKESFPLTVTSAQKNPTAFYLCASAEDRGPYGYTFGSGTRLTVV.

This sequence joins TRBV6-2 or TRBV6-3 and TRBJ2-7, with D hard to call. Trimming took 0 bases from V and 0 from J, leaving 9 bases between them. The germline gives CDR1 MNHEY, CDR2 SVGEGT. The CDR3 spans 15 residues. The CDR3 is CASSYSDTLSYEQYV. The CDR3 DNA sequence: TGTGCCAGCAGTTACTCCGACACTCTCTCCTACGAGCAGTACGTC.

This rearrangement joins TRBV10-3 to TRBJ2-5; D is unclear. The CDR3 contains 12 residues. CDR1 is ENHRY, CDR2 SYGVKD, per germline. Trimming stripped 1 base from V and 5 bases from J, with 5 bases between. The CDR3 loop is CAISEFRETQYF. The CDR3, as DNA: TGTGCCATCAGTGAGTTCAGGGAGACCCAGTACTTC.

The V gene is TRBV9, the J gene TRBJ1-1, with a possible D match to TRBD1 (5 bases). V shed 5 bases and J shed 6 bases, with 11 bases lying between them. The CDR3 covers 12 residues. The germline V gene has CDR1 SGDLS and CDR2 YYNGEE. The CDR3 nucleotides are TGTGCCAGCAGGGGGGATGGAGCTGAAGCTTTCTTT. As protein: CASRGDGAEAFF.

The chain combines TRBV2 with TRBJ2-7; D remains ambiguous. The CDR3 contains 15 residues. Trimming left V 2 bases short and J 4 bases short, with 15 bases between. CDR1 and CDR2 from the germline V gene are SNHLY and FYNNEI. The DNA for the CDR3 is TGTGCCAGCAGTGAAAGCCTCGGGTTTGGATACGAGCAGTACTTC. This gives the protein CASSESLGFGYEQYF.

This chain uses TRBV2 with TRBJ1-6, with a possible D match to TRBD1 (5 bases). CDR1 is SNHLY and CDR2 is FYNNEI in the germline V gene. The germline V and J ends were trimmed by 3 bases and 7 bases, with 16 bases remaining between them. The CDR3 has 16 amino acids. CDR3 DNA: TGTGCCAGCAGTGAGGGATGGGGCCGAAGGAATTCACCCCTCCACTTT. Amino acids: CASSEGWGRRNSPLHF.

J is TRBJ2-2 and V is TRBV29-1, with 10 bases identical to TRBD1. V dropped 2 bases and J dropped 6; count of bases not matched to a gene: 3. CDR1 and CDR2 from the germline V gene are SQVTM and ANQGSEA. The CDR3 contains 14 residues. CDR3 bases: TGCAGCGTTGAATGGGGACAGGGGTCCGGGGAGCTGTTTTTT. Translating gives CSVEWGQGSGELFF.

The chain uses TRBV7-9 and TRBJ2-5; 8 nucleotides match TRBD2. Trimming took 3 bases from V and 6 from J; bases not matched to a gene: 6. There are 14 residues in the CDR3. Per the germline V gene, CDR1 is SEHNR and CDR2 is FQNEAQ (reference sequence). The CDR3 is CASSFGLAVQTQYF. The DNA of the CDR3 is TGTGCCAGCAGCTTTGGACTAGCAGTCCAGACCCAGTACTTC.

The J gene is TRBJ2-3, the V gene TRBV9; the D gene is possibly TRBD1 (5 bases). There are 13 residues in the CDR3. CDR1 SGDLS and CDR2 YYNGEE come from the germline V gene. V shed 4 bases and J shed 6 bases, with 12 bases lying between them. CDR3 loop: CASSLQQGDTQYF. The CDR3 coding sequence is TGTGCCAGCAGCCTCCAGCAGGGCGATACGCAGTATTTT.

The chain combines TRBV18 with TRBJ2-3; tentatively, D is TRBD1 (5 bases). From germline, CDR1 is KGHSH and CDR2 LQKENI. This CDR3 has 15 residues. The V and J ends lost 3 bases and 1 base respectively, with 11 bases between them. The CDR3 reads CASSPQGLGTDTQYF. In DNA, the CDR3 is TGTGCCAGCTCACCTCAGGGTCTAGGCACAGATACGCAGTATTTT.

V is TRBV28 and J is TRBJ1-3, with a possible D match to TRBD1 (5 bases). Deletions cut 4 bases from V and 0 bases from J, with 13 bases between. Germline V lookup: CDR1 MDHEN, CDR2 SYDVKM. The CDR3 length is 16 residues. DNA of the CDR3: TGTGCCAGCAGTTCCACCGGGGCAGCCTCTGGAAACACCATATATTTT. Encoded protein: CASSSTGAASGNTIYF.

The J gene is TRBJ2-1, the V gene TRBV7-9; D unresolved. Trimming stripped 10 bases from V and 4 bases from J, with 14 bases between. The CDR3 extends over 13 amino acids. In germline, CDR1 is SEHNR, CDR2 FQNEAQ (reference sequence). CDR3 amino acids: CAIRVLPYNEQFF. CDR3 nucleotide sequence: TGTGCCATCCGGGTGCTCCCTTACAATGAGCAGTTCTTC.

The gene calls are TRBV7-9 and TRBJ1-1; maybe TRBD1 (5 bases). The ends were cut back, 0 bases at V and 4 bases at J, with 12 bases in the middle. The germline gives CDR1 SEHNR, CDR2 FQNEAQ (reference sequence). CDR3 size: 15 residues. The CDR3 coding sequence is TGTGCCAGCAGCTTAGCCGAGGCAGGGCGCACTGAAGCTTTCTTT. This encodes CASSLAEAGRTEAFF.

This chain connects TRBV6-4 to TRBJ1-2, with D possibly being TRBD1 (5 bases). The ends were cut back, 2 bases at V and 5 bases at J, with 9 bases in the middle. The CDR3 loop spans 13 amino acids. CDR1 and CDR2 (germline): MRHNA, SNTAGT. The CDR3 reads CASSDEGDYGYTF. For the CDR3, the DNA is TGTGCCAGCAGTGACGAAGGGGATTATGGCTACACCTTC.

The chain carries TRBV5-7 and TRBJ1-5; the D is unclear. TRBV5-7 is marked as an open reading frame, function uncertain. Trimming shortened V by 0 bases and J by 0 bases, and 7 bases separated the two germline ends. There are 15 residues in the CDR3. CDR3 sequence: CASSLGGYSNQPQHF. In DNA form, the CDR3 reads TGTGCCAGCAGCTTGGGTGGCTATAGCAATCAGCCCCAGCATTTT.

The CDR3 nucleotides are TGTGCCAGCAGCCAAGATCTCTATGGCTACACCTTC. Translation: CASSQDLYGYTF. The chain joins TRBV3-1 (or the pseudogene TRBV3-2) to TRBJ1-2; unclear D gene. This CDR3 comprises 12 residues. V was shortened by 0 bases and J by 4 bases, with 3 bases between the two germline ends. Germline loops: CDR1 LGHDT, CDR2 YNNKEL (reference sequence).